These 25 T cell receptor beta chains originate from one sample sequenced in a study of response to subunit inactivated influenza vaccine. Each CDR3 protein gets one entry after TCRdb re-called the RT-PCR reads with MiXCR. The sample has 530,000 or so distinct CDR3 sequences; about 25% are singletons. This specimen was CD4+ T cells sorted from PBMCs, taken 5 to 6 days after vaccination. These receptor sequences come from a man aged 50 to 59 who received an inactivated influenza vaccine.

This clonotype was seen only a few times. The chain couples TRBV10-3 to TRBJ1-5; 9 bases map to TRBD1. Germline CDR1 reads ENHRY; CDR2 reads SYGVKD. CDR3 size: 16 residues. V shed 0 bases and J 5 bases; nucleotides not matched to a gene: 5. CDR3 sequence: CAISESLGQGDQPQHF. CDR3 nucleotides: TGTGCCATCAGTGAGTCGTTGGGACAGGGAGATCAGCCCCAGCATTTT.

The V and J genes are TRBV4-3 and TRBJ1-1; D is ambiguous. The CDR3 has 14 residues. V lost 4 bases and J 4 bases, leaving 13 bases between the germline ends. Germline V gene data show CDR1 as LGHNA and CDR2 as YSLEER. In nucleotides, the CDR3 is TGCGCCAGCAGCCCAAGCGCGGTCCTCACTGAAGCTTTCTTT. Amino acid sequence: CASSPSAVLTEAFF.

This clonotype was seen a handful of times. V gene TRBV24-1 combines with J gene TRBJ2-1, with D maybe TRBD2 (5 bases). The CDR3 runs to 16 residues. The ends were cut back, 7 bases at V and 0 bases at J, with 15 bases in the middle. The germline V gene encodes CDR1 KGHDR and CDR2 SFDVKD. The CDR3 sequence: CATSGKMGSSYNEQFF. CDR3 DNA: TGTGCCACCAGCGGCAAGATGGGGAGCTCCTACAATGAGCAGTTCTTC.

CDR3 nucleotides: TGTGCCACCAGTGATTTGCGGACCTGGGACGGGAGGGCAAATGAGCAGTTCTTC. Amino acids: CATSDLRTWDGRANEQFF. The V call is TRBV24-1, the J call TRBJ2-1, with TRBD2 identical over 8 bases. CDR1 and CDR2 (germline): KGHDR, SFDVKD. V trimming: 0 bases; J trimming: 7 bases; junction bases outside the gene matches: 13. This CDR3 comprises 18 residues.

The sample holds a few counts of this clonotype. This chain connects TRBV2 to TRBJ2-2; 11 bases align to TRBD2. CDR3 length: 15 amino acids. CDR1 and CDR2 (germline): SNHLY, FYNNEI. The V gene end was trimmed by 4 bases and the J gene end by 7 bases; junction bases not matched to a gene: 5. The CDR3 DNA reads TGTGCCAGCAGTGGGTCTAGCGGGAGGTTCGGGGAGCTGTTTTTT. Protein sequence: CASSGSSGRFGELFF. The variable domain in full, completed from reference TRBV2 and TRBJ2-2, reads EPEVTQTPSHQVTQMGQEVILRCVPISNHLYFYWYRQILGQKVEFLVSFYNNEISEKSEIFDDQFSVERPDGSNFTLKIRSTKLEDSAMYFCASSGSSGRFGELFFGEGSRLTVL.

The rearrangement uses TRBV20-1 and TRBJ2-5; 8 bases agree with TRBD1. In germline, CDR1 is DFQATT, CDR2 SNEGSKA (reference sequence). CDR3 size: 14 residues. V dropped 2 bases and J dropped 5; count of bases not matched to a gene: 7. The CDR3 region has the DNA TGCAGTGCTAGAATCCGGACAGGGCTGGAGACCCAGTACTTC. It is translated as CSARIRTGLETQYF.

The J gene is TRBJ2-1, the V gene TRBV4-2; 8 bases are a match to TRBD1. CDR1 is LGHNA, CDR2 YNFKEQ, per germline. V was clipped by 6 bases and J by 1 base; unmatched bases: 8. This CDR3 has 16 residues. The CDR3 DNA reads as TGTGCCAGCAGTCTCCAGGGGGCCCATTCCTACAATGAGCAGTTCTTC. Protein product: CASSLQGAHSYNEQFF.

The chain is built from TRBV2 and TRBJ2-5; the match to TRBD2 covers 10 bases. Per germline, CDR1 SNHLY and CDR2 FYNNEI. The CDR3 spans 15 residues. V gave up 4 bases and J gave up 3 bases; unmatched junction bases: 5. The CDR3 loop reads CASSVGGLAKETQYF. CDR3 nucleotides: TGTGCCAGCAGTGTAGGGGGACTAGCGAAAGAGACCCAGTACTTC.

The chain recombines TRBV7-9 with TRBJ2-3; 7 positions agree with TRBD2. Germline-derived CDR1 and CDR2 are SEHNR and FQNEAQ (reference sequence). The CDR3 is made up of 11 amino acids. CDR3 region: CAAGWTDTQYF. For the CDR3, the DNA is TGTGCAGCGGGGTGGACAGATACGCAGTATTTT.

As to this clonotype: A much larger clone lies one base from this, so it may be a read error. The chain combines TRBV7-2 with TRBJ2-5; tentatively, D is TRBD2 (6 bases). The CDR3 runs to 15 residues. CDR1 is SGHTA, CDR2 FQGNSA, per germline. V was clipped by 5 bases and J by 8 bases, with 21 bases between them. The CDR3 loop is CASSKTSRVRDTQYF. The CDR3 DNA sequence: TGTGCCAGCAGCAAAACTAGCAGGGTTAGAGATACCCAGTACTTC.

A few counts support this clonotype. The rearrangement links TRBV18 to TRBJ2-7; TRBD1 matches 8 bases. Germline V CDR1 and CDR2: KGHSH, LQKENI. CDR3 length: 17 residues. V lost 0 bases, J lost 3 bases, and 10 bases stayed unmatched. The CDR3 DNA reads as TGTGCCAGCTCACCACCAGTTCTGGACAGGGCCTTCTACGAGCAGTACTTC. Translated, it gives CASSPPVLDRAFYEQYF. The variable domain in full, completed from reference TRBV18 and TRBJ2-7, reads NAGVMQNPRHLVRRRGQEARLRCSPMKGHSHVYWYRQLPEEGLKFMVYLQKENIIDESGMPKERFSAEFPKEGPSILRIQQVVRGDSAAYFCASSPPVLDRAFYEQYFGPGTRLTVT.

In this sample, this clonotype turned up a few times. CDR3 nucleotides: TGTGCCAGCAGCCACCAAGACTCAAGCCCCTCTGGGGCCAACGTCCTGACTTTC. Its translation: CASSHQDSSPSGANVLTF. The chain carries TRBV14 and TRBJ2-6, with unresolved D. V was clipped by 3 bases and J by 0 bases, with 15 bases between them. CDR3 length: 18 residues. Germline V lookup: CDR1 SGHDN, CDR2 FVKESK.

This clonotype has a count of ten or more. This chain joins TRBV29-1 and TRBJ2-1, with 8 positions matching TRBD2. The ends lost 6 bases at V and 12 bases at J; junction bases unmatched: 7. Per germline, CDR1 SQVTM and CDR2 ANQGSEA. CDR3 length: 11 amino acids. CDR3 sequence: CSVVAGKGQFF. Written as DNA, the CDR3 is TGCAGCGTCGTAGCGGGAAAGGGGCAGTTCTTC.

The chain joins TRBV6-1 to TRBJ2-7, with D tentatively TRBD1 (6 bases). The CDR3 extends over 14 amino acids. V gave up 6 bases and J gave up 4 bases, with 16 bases separating them. Germline CDR1 MNHNS, CDR2 SASEGT. CDR3: CASSTGTTRYEQYF. Written as DNA, the CDR3 is TGTGCCAGCAGCACAGGGACGACGCGTTACGAGCAGTACTTC.

This chain joins TRBV5-5 and TRBJ2-1; TRBD1 matches at 7 bases. There are 16 residues in the CDR3. The V gene end was trimmed by 4 bases and the J gene end by 1 base; junction bases not matched to a gene: 8. CDR1 is SGHKS, CDR2 YYEKEE, per germline (reference sequence). DNA of the CDR3: TGTGCCAGCAGCAGGACAGGCTACTTTTCCTACAATGAGCAGTTCTTC. Its protein is CASSRTGYFSYNEQFF.

This clonotype was seen many times. The chain uses TRBV5-1 and TRBJ1-1; 8 positions agree with TRBD1. This CDR3 comprises 11 residues. The germline CDR1 and CDR2 sequences are SGHRS and YFSETQ. V trimming: 4 bases; J trimming: 10 bases; junction bases outside the gene matches: 3. The CDR3 region has the DNA TGCGCCAGCAGCACCGGGACAGGAGCTTTCTTT. Translated: CASSTGTGAFF.

The chain carries TRBV5-5 and TRBJ2-4; D not resolved. This CDR3 region has 17 residues. Trimming shortened V by 4 bases and J by 0 bases, and 17 bases separated the two germline ends. CDR1 and CDR2 from the germline V gene are SGHKS and YYEKEE (reference sequence). The CDR3 reads CASSPTANNIAKNIQYF. As DNA, the CDR3 is TGTGCCAGCAGCCCAACGGCAAACAATATAGCCAAAAACATTCAGTACTTC.

This clonotype has more than one count but fewer than ten. CDR3 sequence (DNA): TGTGCCAGCAGATCTGGACAGGGCTCCTACAATGAGCAGTTCTTC. Encoded protein: CASRSGQGSYNEQFF. V usage is TRBV28 and J usage is TRBJ2-1; 8 bases match TRBD1. CDR3 size: 15 residues. The ends lost 6 bases at V and 0 bases at J; junction bases unmatched: 4. Looked up from germline, CDR1 is MDHEN and CDR2 is SYDVKM.

The genes are TRBV10-3 and TRBJ1-1; TRBD1 aligns across 9 bases. From germline, CDR1 is ENHRY and CDR2 SYGVKD. The junction had 2 bases not matched to a gene; V was cut back by 4 bases and J by 8 bases. The CDR3 has 12 residues. CDR3 nucleotides: TGTGCCATCAGTGTAGGGACAGGGGAAGCTTTCTTT. Protein product: CAISVGTGEAFF.

This rearrangement joins TRBV7-8 to TRBJ2-2; 9 positions agree with TRBD2. V lost 5 bases to trimming and J lost 0 bases; unmatched junction nucleotides: 7. This CDR3 contains 17 residues. Germline loops: CDR1 SGHVS, CDR2 FQNEAQ. The CDR3 DNA reads as TGTGCCAGCAGCATAGGCCCTAGCGGGACGAACACCGGGGAGCTGTTTTTT. This sequence encodes CASSIGPSGTNTGELFF.

The V call is TRBV7-9, the J call TRBJ1-2; no clear D. The CDR3 length is 14 residues. The V end lost 5 bases, the J end lost 2 bases, and 12 bases lay between the germline ends. Germline V gene sequence: CDR1 SEHNR, CDR2 FQNEAQ (reference sequence). The CDR3 DNA is TGTGCCAGCAGCCCCAGGACGGGCAACTATGGCTACACCTTC. This sequence encodes CASSPRTGNYGYTF.

V gene TRBV28 combines with J gene TRBJ2-7, with 12 positions matching TRBD1. Germline-derived CDR1 and CDR2 are MDHEN and SYDVKM. V shed 6 bases and J 5 bases; nucleotides not matched to a gene: 5. This CDR3 has 14 residues. The CDR3 region has the DNA TGTGCCAGCAGGGCCGGGACAGGGGGCAACGAGCAGTACTTC. Protein sequence: CASRAGTGGNEQYF.

This clonotype was seen a few times. The rearrangement links TRBV29-1 to TRBJ2-1; D is perhaps TRBD1 or TRBD2 (5 bases each). V gave up 7 bases and J gave up 7 bases, with 20 bases separating them. Germline CDR1 SQVTM, CDR2 ANQGSEA. CDR3 size: 14 residues. The CDR3 sequence: CSGSLGQGENEQFF. DNA of the CDR3: TGCAGCGGATCCCTGGGGCAGGGAGAGAATGAGCAGTTCTTC.

The rearrangement joins TRBV7-8 to TRBJ2-1; possibly TRBD1 or TRBD2 for D (5 bases each). The germline V gene encodes CDR1 SGHVS and CDR2 FQNEAQ. The CDR3 is 14 residues long. Between the trimmed V and J ends, which lost 1 base and 5 bases, there was a span of 9 bases. The CDR3 here is CASSLGDPNNEQFF. In DNA, the CDR3 is TGTGCCAGCAGCTTAGGGGACCCAAACAATGAGCAGTTCTTC. Variable domain in full (rest from reference TRBV7-8 and TRBJ2-1): GAGVSQSPRYKVAKRGQDVALRCDPISGHVSLFWYQQALGQGPEFLTYFQNEAQLDKSGLPSDRFFAERPEGSVSTLKIQRTQQEDSAVYLCASSLGDPNNEQFFGPGTRLTVL.

The V gene is TRBV28, the J gene TRBJ2-2; no reliable D call. The CDR3 extends over 13 amino acids. V was cut by 7 bases and J by 5 bases, with 11 bases left in between. Germline-derived CDR1 and CDR2 are MDHEN and SYDVKM. This CDR3 reads CASTSLGTGELFF. CDR3 bases: TGTGCCAGCACTTCACTGGGGACCGGGGAGCTGTTTTTT.